Listed below are T cell receptor beta chains from one sample, sequenced in a study of T cells in Graves' hyperthyroidism and ophthalmopathy. One entry per CDR3 protein results from TCRdb running MiXCR on the multiplex PCR reads. The sample has 300,000 to 400,000 distinct CDR3 sequences; approximately 13% are singletons. The sequencing input was blood. The receptors originated from a woman under 30 with Graves' hyperthyroidism. Both conserved end residues are part of each CDR3. A D gene is named only where the DNA matches it firmly.

d_call: .; v_call: TRBV15; j_call: TRBJ1-1; cdr3_aa: CATSTWGQGAFF
d_call: TRBD2; v_call: TRBV4-3; j_call: TRBJ2-7; cdr3_aa: CASSQGGGGSYEQYF
d_call: TRBD1; v_call: TRBV12-3/TRBV12-4; j_call: TRBJ2-2; cdr3_aa: CASSLESGQGKTGELFF
d_call: .; v_call: TRBV5-1; j_call: TRBJ2-7; cdr3_aa: CASSLVGPGDEQYF
d_call: TRBD2; v_call: TRBV2; j_call: TRBJ2-5; cdr3_aa: CASSGLAGVQYF
d_call: .; v_call: TRBV12-5; j_call: TRBJ1-1; cdr3_aa: CASGSGARHTEAFF
d_call: .; v_call: TRBV29-1; j_call: TRBJ2-3; cdr3_aa: CSAEKGLGTDTQYF
d_call: TRBD2; v_call: TRBV28; j_call: TRBJ2-7; cdr3_aa: CASSLGKELAGVGEQYF
d_call: .; v_call: TRBV7-8; j_call: TRBJ1-4; cdr3_aa: CASSLAPGPGEKLFF
d_call: .; v_call: TRBV9; j_call: TRBJ1-2; cdr3_aa: CASSTPSGNYGYTF
d_call: TRBD1; v_call: TRBV20-1; j_call: TRBJ1-1; cdr3_aa: CSATPTRGLDEAFF
d_call: .; v_call: TRBV13; j_call: TRBJ1-2; cdr3_aa: CASRAAVNYGYTF
d_call: .; v_call: TRBV7-6; j_call: TRBJ1-1; cdr3_aa: CASSPQSVNTEAFF
d_call: .; v_call: TRBV19; j_call: TRBJ1-1; cdr3_aa: CASSPLAAGWTEAFF
d_call: .; v_call: TRBV11-2; j_call: TRBJ1-5; cdr3_aa: CASSLGDPNQPQHF
d_call: .; v_call: TRBV27; j_call: TRBJ2-7; cdr3_aa: CASGTGFEQYF
d_call: .; v_call: TRBV3-1; j_call: TRBJ1-1; cdr3_aa: CASSQVVWGAEGAFF
d_call: TRBD1; v_call: TRBV27; j_call: TRBJ1-2; cdr3_aa: CASSPIWTGGYGYTF
d_call: .; v_call: TRBV5-4; j_call: TRBJ1-2; cdr3_aa: CASSRIGKGDGYTF
d_call: TRBD1; v_call: TRBV20-1; j_call: TRBJ1-1; cdr3_aa: CSAVGTGGSEAFF
d_call: .; v_call: TRBV5-1; j_call: TRBJ2-2; cdr3_aa: CASSSQGGDTGELFF
d_call: TRBD1; v_call: TRBV6-1; j_call: TRBJ2-5; cdr3_aa: CASSDPQRTGYQETQYF
d_call: TRBD1; v_call: TRBV20-1; j_call: TRBJ1-5; cdr3_aa: CSARPDRGYNQPQHF
d_call: .; v_call: TRBV29-1; j_call: TRBJ2-1; cdr3_aa: CSARKSSHEQFF
d_call: .; v_call: TRBV24-1; j_call: TRBJ1-3; cdr3_aa: CATSEMDGVLYF
d_call: .; v_call: TRBV5-1; j_call: TRBJ2-7; cdr3_aa: CASSLLDRPFAPPYEQYF
d_call: .; v_call: TRBV3-1; j_call: TRBJ1-1; cdr3_aa: CASSQAKGVAFF
d_call: .; v_call: TRBV20-1; j_call: TRBJ2-1; cdr3_aa: CSARRLAGIDNEQFF
d_call: .; v_call: TRBV20-1; j_call: TRBJ1-2; cdr3_aa: CSARGDGYTF
d_call: .; v_call: TRBV7-2; j_call: TRBJ1-5; cdr3_aa: CASRNGGVSNQPQHF
d_call: .; v_call: TRBV20-1; j_call: TRBJ1-1; cdr3_aa: CSATFRQENTEAFF
d_call: TRBD2; v_call: TRBV12-3/TRBV12-4; j_call: TRBJ2-1; cdr3_aa: CASSLGAGPSNEQFF
d_call: TRBD2; v_call: TRBV29-1; j_call: TRBJ2-2; cdr3_aa: CSVERLAGGPGGELFF
d_call: TRBD2; v_call: TRBV3-1; j_call: TRBJ2-1; cdr3_aa: CASSQEFLAGGLEQFF
d_call: .; v_call: TRBV5-6; j_call: TRBJ2-5; cdr3_aa: CASSLSTVLQETQYF
d_call: .; v_call: TRBV6-1; j_call: TRBJ1-5; cdr3_aa: CASSYTWGDSNQPQHF
d_call: .; v_call: TRBV20-1; j_call: TRBJ2-2; cdr3_aa: CSALLPGGGVGELFF
d_call: .; v_call: TRBV20-1; j_call: TRBJ2-5; cdr3_aa: CSARDVGWSETQYF
d_call: .; v_call: TRBV19; j_call: TRBJ1-1; cdr3_aa: CASSADLGRTEAFF
d_call: TRBD1; v_call: TRBV6-1; j_call: TRBJ2-5; cdr3_aa: CASSPGQGPLQESQYF
d_call: TRBD2; v_call: TRBV7-9; j_call: TRBJ2-3; cdr3_aa: CASSSQGAGEEDTQYF
d_call: .; v_call: TRBV5-6; j_call: TRBJ1-6; cdr3_aa: CASSLDAGDSPLHF
d_call: TRBD1; v_call: TRBV20-1; j_call: TRBJ1-2; cdr3_aa: CSASKRDRGSFGYTF
d_call: TRBD1; v_call: TRBV2; j_call: TRBJ2-1; cdr3_aa: CASSASPGQLNEQFF
d_call: TRBD1; v_call: TRBV29-1; j_call: TRBJ2-1; cdr3_aa: CSVVNSGTGDNEQFF
d_call: .; v_call: TRBV14; j_call: TRBJ2-1; cdr3_aa: CASSQNRESLLFSYNEQFF
d_call: .; v_call: TRBV15; j_call: TRBJ1-4; cdr3_aa: CATSGSVDEKLFF
d_call: TRBD1; v_call: TRBV20-1; j_call: TRBJ2-3; cdr3_aa: CSAPDRGRVGTDTQYF
d_call: .; v_call: TRBV2; j_call: TRBJ1-6; cdr3_aa: CASTKVGTTNSPLHF
d_call: .; v_call: TRBV6-2/TRBV6-3; j_call: TRBJ1-5; cdr3_aa: CASSRSRQAQHF
d_call: .; v_call: TRBV6-1; j_call: TRBJ2-7; cdr3_aa: CASSRYGEGASYPRHEQYF
d_call: .; v_call: TRBV6-1; j_call: TRBJ1-2; cdr3_aa: CASSEVRGQQGWDYTF
d_call: .; v_call: TRBV12-3/TRBV12-4; j_call: TRBJ2-2; cdr3_aa: CASSLSSAGELFF
d_call: .; v_call: TRBV7-6; j_call: TRBJ1-4; cdr3_aa: CASSLEGEKLFF
d_call: .; v_call: TRBV5-1; j_call: TRBJ2-7; cdr3_aa: CASYLGGGQSYEQYF
d_call: .; v_call: TRBV27; j_call: TRBJ1-2; cdr3_aa: CASSPSGPAGQGYTF
d_call: .; v_call: TRBV6-5; j_call: TRBJ2-5; cdr3_aa: CASSYARGMGETQYF
d_call: TRBD2; v_call: TRBV5-1; j_call: TRBJ2-7; cdr3_aa: CASSLQDAGVPYEQYF
d_call: TRBD2; v_call: TRBV6-2/TRBV6-3; j_call: TRBJ2-1; cdr3_aa: CASSWVALAGGNEQFF